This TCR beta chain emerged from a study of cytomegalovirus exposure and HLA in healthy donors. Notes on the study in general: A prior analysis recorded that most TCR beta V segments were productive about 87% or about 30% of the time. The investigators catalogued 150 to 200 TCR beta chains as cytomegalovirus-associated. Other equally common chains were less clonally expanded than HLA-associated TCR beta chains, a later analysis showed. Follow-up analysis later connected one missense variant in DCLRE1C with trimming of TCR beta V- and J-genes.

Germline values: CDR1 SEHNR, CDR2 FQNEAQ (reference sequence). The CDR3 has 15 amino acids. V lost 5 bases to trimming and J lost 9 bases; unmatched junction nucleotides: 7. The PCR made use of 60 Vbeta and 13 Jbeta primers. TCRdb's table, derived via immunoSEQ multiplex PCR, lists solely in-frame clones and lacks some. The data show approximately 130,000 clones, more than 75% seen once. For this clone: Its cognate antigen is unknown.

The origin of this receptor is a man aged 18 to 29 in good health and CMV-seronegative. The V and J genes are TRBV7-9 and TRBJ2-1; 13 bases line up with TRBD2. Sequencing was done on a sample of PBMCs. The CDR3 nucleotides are TGTGCCAGCAGCCCAACTAGCGGGGGGGCGTTTGAGCAGTTCTTC. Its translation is CASSPTSGGAFEQFF.